These 32 T cell receptor beta chains were all obtained from the same sample, sequenced in a study of graft-versus-host responses after intestinal transplantation. TCRdb's table, derived via immunoSEQ multiplex PCR, lists solely in-frame clones and lacks some. The sample has 98,000 or so clones, 86% seen once. This sample comprised PBMCs, obtained 255 days after intestinal transplant. These receptors came from a human patient who received an intestinal transplant, so some T cells may come from the graft donor.

This rearrangement joins TRBV5-1 to TRBJ2-1, with D hard to call. This CDR3 is 12 amino acids long. V shed 0 bases and J shed 3 bases, with 1 base lying between them. Germline V gene sequence: CDR1 SGHRS, CDR2 YFSETQ. The CDR3, as DNA: TGCGCCAGCAGCTTGGACTACAATGAGCAGTTCTTC. This encodes CASSLDYNEQFF.

This clone was recorded a few times. The V and J genes are TRBV19 and TRBJ1-1; the D gene is possibly TRBD1 (6 bases). The V gene lost 1 base and the J gene lost 0 bases, with 9 bases spanning the gap. The CDR3 spans 15 residues. Per germline, CDR1 LNHDA and CDR2 SQIVND (reference sequence). The chain's CDR3 is CASSIVGTMNTEAFF. CDR3 nucleotide sequence: TGTGCCAGTAGTATAGTCGGGACAATGAACACTGAAGCTTTCTTT.

This CDR3 is CASQRVAGSTDTQYF. CDR3 bases: TGTGCCAGCCAGAGAGTGGCGGGGAGCACAGATACGCAGTATTTT. The V call is TRBV6-4, the J call TRBJ2-3, with a tentative D call TRBD2 (6 bases). This CDR3 has 15 amino acids. The V gene lost 8 bases and the J gene lost 0 bases, with 15 bases spanning the gap. The germline V gene encodes CDR1 MRHNA and CDR2 SNTAGT.

V gene TRBV5-1 combines with J gene TRBJ2-2, with 10 positions matching TRBD2. The CDR3 sequence is 16 residues long. V gave up 0 bases and J gave up 8 bases; unmatched junction bases: 7. Per the germline V gene, CDR1 is SGHRS and CDR2 is YFSETQ. The CDR3 nucleotides read TGCGCCAGCAGCTTGGCTCCTAGCGGGAGCGGGGGGGAGCTGTTTTTT. It encodes CASSLAPSGSGGELFF.

This chain links TRBV6-5 with TRBJ2-7, with a possible D match to TRBD2 (6 bases). V gave up 4 bases and J gave up 6 bases, with 10 bases separating them. Looked up from germline, CDR1 is MNHEY and CDR2 is SVGAGI. CDR3 length: 12 residues. The CDR3 DNA reads as TGTGCCAGCAGTTTAACCGGGGGCGAGCAGTACTTC. This gives the protein CASSLTGGEQYF.

A single count supports this clone. CDR3 sequence reads: CASSLAQGMGTEAFF. The CDR3 DNA sequence: TGTGCCAGCAGCTTAGCGCAGGGGATGGGGACTGAAGCTTTCTTT. The gene calls are TRBV7-9 and TRBJ1-1, with D possibly being TRBD1 (6 bases). Trimming pared 0 bases from V and 5 bases from J, leaving 13 bases between. Germline assignment: CDR1 SEHNR and CDR2 FQNEAQ (reference sequence). This CDR3 contains 15 residues.

This sequence joins TRBV27 and TRBJ1-1; 8 positions agree with TRBD1. Looked up from germline, CDR1 is MNHEY and CDR2 is SMNVEV (reference sequence). V was pared by 1 base and J by 1 base, with 2 bases of the junction left unmatched. This CDR3 contains 15 residues. The CDR3 DNA is TGTGCCAGCAGTTTATTGGGACAGGCGAACACTGAAGCTTTCTTT. It specifies CASSLLGQANTEAFF.

The table lists this clone with a few counts. The chain has TRBV27 and TRBJ1-5, with 7 bases lining up with TRBD1. The CDR3 spans 14 residues. Losses at the gene ends were 4 bases for V and 4 bases for J; bases not matched to a gene: 4. Looked up from germline, CDR1 is MNHEY and CDR2 is SMNVEV (reference sequence). Written as DNA, the CDR3 is TGTGCCAGCAGTTATGGACAGGAGAATCAGCCCCAGCATTTT. Its translation is CASSYGQENQPQHF.

CDR3 nucleotides: TGTGCCAGCAGTGGGGGGGCAGGCTACACCTTC. Its protein product is CASSGGAGYTF. The genes are TRBV28 and TRBJ1-2; tentatively, D is TRBD1 (6 bases). V lost 5 bases and J 8 bases, leaving 9 bases between the germline ends. The CDR3 runs 11 residues. Germline V lookup: CDR1 MDHEN, CDR2 SYDVKM.

The chain recombines TRBV6-6 with TRBJ1-1; D unclear. Between the trimmed V and J ends, which lost 2 bases and 2 bases, there was a span of 6 bases. Germline CDR1 reads MNHNY; CDR2 reads SVGAGI (reference sequence). The CDR3 covers 13 residues. The CDR3 DNA reads TGTGCCAGCAGTTACGTGACCAACACTGAAGCTTTCTTT. Its protein is CASSYVTNTEAFF.

The J gene is TRBJ2-3, the V gene TRBV28; 9 nucleotides match TRBD1. The CDR3 has 15 amino acids. J was trimmed by 3 bases and V by 4 bases; bases with no gene match: 5. From germline, CDR1 is MDHEN and CDR2 SYDVKM. The CDR3: CASSSRGQGTDTQYF. CDR3 sequence (DNA): TGTGCCAGCAGTTCCAGAGGACAGGGGACAGATACGCAGTATTTT.

The CDR3: CASSHRGTAFSTDTQYF. The CDR3, as DNA: TGTGCCAGCAGTCACCGAGGGACAGCATTTAGCACAGATACGCAGTATTTT. This chain uses TRBV14 with TRBJ2-3; the match to TRBD1 covers 7 bases. This CDR3 has 17 residues. Germline assignment: CDR1 SGHDN and CDR2 FVKESK. V was pared by 6 bases and J by 0 bases, with 12 bases of the junction left unmatched.

This clone was observed a few times. The rearrangement uses TRBV29-1 and TRBJ2-1, with D unresolved. Trimming pared 5 bases from V and 10 bases from J, leaving 18 bases between. Germline-derived CDR1 and CDR2 are SQVTM and ANQGSEA. The CDR3 loop spans 13 amino acids. The CDR3: CSVRSMVGMEQFF. The CDR3 DNA reads TGCAGCGTTCGTTCTATGGTAGGTATGGAGCAGTTCTTC.

This clone has a single count. This chain connects TRBV7-9 to TRBJ1-1; D may be TRBD1 (6 bases). Trimming stripped 3 bases from V and 1 base from J, with 24 bases between. This CDR3 is 19 amino acids long. Germline values: CDR1 SEHNR, CDR2 FQNEAQ (reference sequence). This CDR3 is CASSFGGHRQQGPNTEAFF. The DNA for the CDR3 is TGTGCCAGCAGCTTTGGGGGCCATAGGCAACAGGGACCGAACACTGAAGCTTTCTTT.

The chain combines TRBV19 with TRBJ2-1; D gene uncertain. V lost 6 bases, J lost 9 bases, and 15 bases lay in between. There are 13 residues in the CDR3. The V gene's germline CDR1 is LNHDA and CDR2 SQIVND (reference sequence). The CDR3 sequence is CASRNTLHSEQFF. The CDR3 DNA sequence: TGTGCCAGTAGGAACACCCTCCATAGTGAGCAGTTCTTC. The whole variable domain, remainder taken from reference TRBV19 and TRBJ2-1, is DGGITQSPKYLFRKEGQNVTLSCEQNLNHDAMYWYRQDPGQGLRLIYYSQIVNDFQKGDIAEGYSVSREKKESFPLTVTSAQKNPTAFYLCASRNTLHSEQFFGPGTRLTVL.

The chain links TRBV5-4 to TRBJ2-2, with 9 positions matching TRBD1. J gave up 5 bases and V 0 bases, and 17 bases lay outside the gene matches. The CDR3 is 20 amino acids. CDR1 SGHNT and CDR2 YYREEE come from the germline V gene (reference sequence). The CDR3 loop reads CASSLEVAGPGTGSTGELFF. DNA for the CDR3: TGTGCCAGCAGCTTGGAAGTAGCAGGCCCCGGGACAGGGTCTACCGGGGAGCTGTTTTTT.

The DNA of the CDR3 is TGTGCCAGCAGCCAAGAGGCAGGGGTGAACACTGAAGCTTTCTTT. Protein sequence: CASSQEAGVNTEAFF. This chain connects TRBV14 to TRBJ1-1, with D possibly being TRBD1 (6 bases). CDR1 and CDR2 (germline): SGHDN, FVKESK. With 0 bases removed from V and 0 bases from J, the gap between germline ends came to 8 bases. This CDR3 is 15 amino acids long.

J is TRBJ2-7 and V is TRBV18; 9 nucleotides agree with TRBD2. Germline V gene sequence: CDR1 KGHSH, CDR2 LQKENI. The CDR3 extends over 14 amino acids. Unmatched junction bases numbered 6, after V lost 3 bases and J lost 6 bases. Written as DNA, the CDR3 is TGTGCCAGCTCACCGCTAGCGGGATATATCGAGCAGTACTTC. Translated, it gives CASSPLAGYIEQYF.

The rearrangement joins TRBV4-2 to TRBJ1-4; no clear D gene. Germline V lookup: CDR1 LGHNA, CDR2 YNFKEQ. The CDR3 has 18 residues. Deletions cut 0 bases from V and 8 bases from J, with 22 bases between. The CDR3 DNA follows: TGTGCCAGCAGCCAAGAAGTTAGCCCGTACCCCTCGGGGGAAAAACTGTTTTTT. Protein product: CASSQEVSPYPSGEKLFF.

V is TRBV5-1 and J is TRBJ2-7, with D possibly matching TRBD1 (6 bases). Germline assignment: CDR1 SGHRS and CDR2 YFSETQ. Trimming stripped 0 bases from V and 4 bases from J, with 8 bases between. CDR3 length: 13 amino acids. CDR3 protein: CASSLAQGYEQYF. The CDR3 nucleotides are TGCGCCAGCAGCTTGGCACAGGGATACGAGCAGTACTTC.

The CDR3 sequence: CASSSPAKSTNTGELFF. DNA of the CDR3: TGTGCCAGCAGTTCGCCGGCTAAGTCCACGAACACCGGGGAGCTGTTTTTT. The chain employs TRBV28 and TRBJ2-2; D gene unclear. The germline gives CDR1 MDHEN, CDR2 SYDVKM. The CDR3 has 17 amino acids. Trimming cost V 4 bases and J 0 bases, with 15 bases left between them.

V and J are TRBV7-8 and TRBJ2-3; D perhaps matches TRBD1 (6 bases). Trimming shortened V by 4 bases and J by 1 base, and 18 bases separated the two germline ends. The CDR3 spans 17 residues. Germline-derived CDR1 and CDR2 are SGHVS and FQNEAQ. CDR3: CASSWLQGLRGTDTQYF. The CDR3 DNA reads as TGTGCCAGCAGCTGGTTACAGGGCTTGCGGGGCACAGATACGCAGTATTTT.

This CDR3 reads CASSRDFQETQYF. The CDR3 nucleotides are TGTGCCAGCAGCCGGGACTTCCAAGAGACCCAGTACTTC. V usage is TRBV6-1 and J usage is TRBJ2-5; D is possibly TRBD2 (6 bases). V was shortened by 6 bases and J by 1 base, with 9 bases between the two germline ends. The CDR3 runs 13 residues. CDR1 is MNHNS, CDR2 SASEGT, per germline.

The chain has TRBV29-1 and TRBJ2-1; TRBD2 aligns across 14 bases. V gave up 3 bases and J gave up 4 bases; unmatched junction bases: 17. CDR3 length: 20 residues. Germline-derived CDR1 and CDR2 are SQVTM and ANQGSEA. CDR3 coding DNA: TGCAGCGTTGACTCCGGACTAGCGGGGGGCGCCGTCCACCAGTACAATGAGCAGTTCTTC. Translated, it gives CSVDSGLAGGAVHQYNEQFF.

V and J are TRBV2 and TRBJ1-2; 7 bases match TRBD1. The junction had 12 bases not matched to a gene; V was cut back by 6 bases and J by 8 bases. Germline lookup yields CDR1 SNHLY and CDR2 FYNNEI. The CDR3 spans 14 residues. CDR3 in amino acids: CASRGEGAQRGYTF. The CDR3, as DNA: TGTGCCAGCAGGGGGGAGGGGGCACAACGAGGCTACACCTTC.

The chain joins TRBV10-3 to TRBJ1-3, with 10 bases aligning to TRBD1. The germline gives CDR1 ENHRY, CDR2 SYGVKD. With 6 bases clipped from V and 0 bases from J, the junction kept 14 bases outside the gene matches. The CDR3 length is 19 residues. CDR3 sequence: CAIRPGTGVPDSSGNTIYF. For the CDR3, the DNA is TGTGCCATCAGACCCGGGACAGGGGTCCCCGATTCCTCTGGAAACACCATATATTTT.

The gene calls are TRBV14 and TRBJ2-1; 8 nucleotides align to TRBD1. After removal of 5 bases from V and 4 bases from J, the junction contained 7 bases not matched to a gene. Germline CDR1 reads SGHDN; CDR2 reads FVKESK. The CDR3 is made up of 15 amino acids. The CDR3 bases are TGTGCCAGCAGCTCCCAGGGGGCGACATACAATGAGCAGTTCTTC. It specifies CASSSQGATYNEQFF.

This chain connects TRBV10-3 to TRBJ1-2; D may be TRBD1 (6 bases). This CDR3 region has 12 residues. Germline V gene data show CDR1 as ENHRY and CDR2 as SYGVKD. V was shortened by 4 bases and J by 6 bases, with 9 bases between the two germline ends. CDR3 loop: CAISVEGDGYTF. The DNA of the CDR3 is TGTGCCATCAGTGTAGAGGGGGATGGCTACACCTTC.

This clone was picked up one time. This chain connects TRBV6-1 to TRBJ2-1; 10 bases fit TRBD2. The trim removed 5 bases at V and 5 bases at J, leaving 6 bases unmatched. The CDR3 spans 15 residues. Germline V CDR1 and CDR2: MNHNS, SASEGT. The CDR3 protein is CASSPGLAVNNEQFF. CDR3 coding DNA: TGTGCCAGCAGTCCCGGACTAGCGGTTAACAATGAGCAGTTCTTC.

This rearrangement joins TRBV21-1 to TRBJ1-2; the table's D call of TRBD1 was not tested on the DNA. TRBV21-1 is described as a pseudogene. The CDR3 extends over 19 amino acids. The CDR3: CASSKADPGTGARTGGYTF. CDR3 DNA sequence: TGTGCCAGCAGCAAAGCTGACCCCGGGACAGGGGCGCGAACGGGCGGCTACACCTTC.

This clone was seen a few times. The chain is built from TRBV6-5 and TRBJ2-7; 12 bases are shared with TRBD2. V shed 4 bases, J shed 2 bases, and the junction held 6 bases outside the gene matches. CDR3 size: 16 residues. Per the germline V gene, CDR1 is MNHEY and CDR2 is SVGAGI. The CDR3 nucleotides are TGTGCCAGCAGTTCCCCGACTAGCGGGAGTCCCTACGAGCAGTACTTC. Translating it yields CASSSPTSGSPYEQYF.

The chain has TRBV5-4 and TRBJ2-5; 7 nucleotides line up with TRBD2. Germline V lookup: CDR1 SGHNT, CDR2 YYREEE (reference sequence). This CDR3 is 15 amino acids long. Trimming cost V 0 bases and J 5 bases; bases outside gene matches: 7. The CDR3 spells CASSLDLAAEETQYF. DNA of the CDR3: TGTGCCAGCAGCTTGGACCTAGCGGCTGAGGAGACCCAGTACTTC. Combining the CDR3 with reference TRBV5-4 and TRBJ2-5 gives the whole variable domain ETGVTQSPTHLIKTRGQQVTLRCSSQSGHNTVSWYQQALGQGPQFIFQYYREEENGRGNFPPRFSGLQFPNYSSELNVNALELDDSALYLCASSLDLAAEETQYFGPGTRLLVL.